A single sample gave rise to the 8 T cell receptor beta chains below, sequenced in a study of T cells in Graves' hyperthyroidism and ophthalmopathy. Amplification targeted TCR beta CDR3 regions from RNA transcripts. A first-round RT-PCR of the TCR CDR3 used the HTBI primer set. One entry per CDR3 protein results from TCRdb running MiXCR on the multiplex PCR reads. The sample has about 480,000 distinct CDR3 sequences; roughly 14% are singletons. Sequences were obtained from blood. All receptors derive from a woman under 30 with Graves' hyperthyroidism.

The chain couples TRBV7-9 to TRBJ2-1, with TRBD2 identical over 11 bases. V shed 9 bases and J 5 bases; nucleotides not matched to a gene: 6. The CDR3 is 14 amino acids. Germline values: CDR1 SEHNR, CDR2 FQNEAQ (reference sequence). CDR3 DNA sequence: TGTGCCAGTAAGCCGGGACTAGCGGACAATGAGCAGTTCTTC. Translated, it gives CASKPGLADNEQFF. Looking up the rest from reference TRBV7-9 and TRBJ2-1 gives the full variable domain: DTGVSQNPRHKITKRGQNVTFRCDPISEHNRLYWYRQTLGQGPEFLTYFQNEAQLEKSRLLSDRFSAERPKGSFSTLEIQRTEQGDSAMYLCASKPGLADNEQFFGPGTRLTVL.

The chain recombines TRBV7-9 with TRBJ1-1; D is ambiguous. V was clipped by 2 bases and J by 1 base, with 8 bases between them. This CDR3 region has 14 residues. CDR1 is SEHNR and CDR2 is FQNEAQ in the germline V gene (reference sequence). The CDR3 region has the DNA TGTGCCAGCAGCTTAATCTTAGCGAACACTGAAGCTTTCTTT. Translating it yields CASSLILANTEAFF.

This clonotype showed up many times. CDR3 amino acids: CASSPGLLSSYEQYF. The CDR3 bases are TGTGCCAGCAGCCCGGGACTCCTCAGCTCCTACGAGCAGTACTTC. This chain joins TRBV5-6 and TRBJ2-7, with D maybe TRBD2 (6 bases). Germline V gives CDR1 SGHDT, CDR2 YYEEEE. Trimming took off 4 bases at V and 0 bases at J, with 14 bases between the two ends. The CDR3 is 15 residues long.

As regards this clonotype: A much more abundant neighbour one base away suggests this may be a read error. V gene TRBV5-1 combines with J gene TRBJ2-7; D perhaps matches TRBD1 (5 bases). CDR3 length equals 14 residues. V dropped 2 bases and J dropped 4 bases, with 13 bases sitting between them. From germline, CDR1 is SGHRS and CDR2 YFSETQ. The CDR3 nucleotides read TGCGCCAGCAGCTTAGGGGCGGTGGAGTACGAGCAGTACTTC. It is translated as CASSLGAVEYEQYF.

This clonotype was observed many times. The chain uses TRBV20-1 and TRBJ2-1; possible D gene TRBD2, 6 bases. With 0 bases removed from V and 5 bases from J, the gap between germline ends came to 20 bases. The CDR3 covers 17 residues. CDR1 is DFQATT, CDR2 SNEGSKA, per germline (reference sequence). The CDR3 DNA is TGCAGTGCTAGAGAGGCCCTGACTAGTTCCGTCCACAATGAGCAGTTCTTC. It translates to CSAREALTSSVHNEQFF.

The sample holds a few counts of this clonotype. The rearrangement joins TRBV6-1 to TRBJ2-1, with TRBD1 as a possible D gene (6 bases). The CDR3 spans 13 residues. Trimming took off 10 bases at V and 5 bases at J, with 15 bases between the two ends. Germline V gene sequence: CDR1 MNHNS, CDR2 SASEGT. CDR3 coding DNA: TGTGCCACCTCCAGGGACACAGACAATGAGCAGTTCTTC. Protein product: CATSRDTDNEQFF.

The DNA of the CDR3 is TGTGCCAGCAGCCCGGTAGCGGGAGGGCCCTACGAGCAGTACTTC. This translates into CASSPVAGGPYEQYF. V and J are TRBV11-2 and TRBJ2-7; 11 nucleotides agree with TRBD2. V shed 5 bases, J shed 2 bases, and the junction held 5 bases outside the gene matches. Germline values: CDR1 SGHAT, CDR2 FQNNGV. This CDR3 has 15 amino acids.

The chain joins TRBV3-1 to TRBJ2-1; D is unresolved. The germline V gene encodes CDR1 LGHDT and CDR2 YNNKEL (reference sequence). The CDR3 runs to 14 residues. Trimming left V 4 bases short and J 5 bases short, with 12 bases between. In DNA, the CDR3 is TGTGCCAGCAGCCCCCGACCCCAAAACAATGAGCAGTTCTTC. Translated: CASSPRPQNNEQFF.